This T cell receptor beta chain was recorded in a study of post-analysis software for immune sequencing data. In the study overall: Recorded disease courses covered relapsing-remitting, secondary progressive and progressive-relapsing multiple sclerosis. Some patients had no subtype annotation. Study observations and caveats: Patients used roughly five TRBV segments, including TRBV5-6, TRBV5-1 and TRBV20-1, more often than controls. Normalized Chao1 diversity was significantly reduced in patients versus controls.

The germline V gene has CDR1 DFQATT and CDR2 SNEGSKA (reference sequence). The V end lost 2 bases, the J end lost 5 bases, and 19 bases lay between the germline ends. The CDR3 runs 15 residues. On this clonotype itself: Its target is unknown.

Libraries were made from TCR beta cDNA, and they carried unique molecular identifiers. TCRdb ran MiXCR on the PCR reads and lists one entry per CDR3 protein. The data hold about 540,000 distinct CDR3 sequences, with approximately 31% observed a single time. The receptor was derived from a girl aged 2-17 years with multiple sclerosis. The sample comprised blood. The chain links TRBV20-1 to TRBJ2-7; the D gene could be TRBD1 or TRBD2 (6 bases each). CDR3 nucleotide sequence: TGCAGTGCTAGAAGGGGGGCGGAGGACCCACACGAGCAGTACTTC. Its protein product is CSARRGAEDPHEQYF.